These T cell receptor beta chains were read from a single sample in a study of blood T cell repertoires in COVID-19. Sequencing used immunoSEQ multiplex PCR; TCRdb keeps in-frame clones, though not all of them. In the table there are about 200,000 clones, approximately 81% of which are singletons. Sequenced: PBMCs or T cells enriched from blood (not recorded which). The receptors originated from a man aged 35 to 55 who had recovered from COVID-19. CDR3s include the opening cysteine and the closing phenylalanine or tryptophan. The D gene is left open where the match is weak. Where a row states a size, it is once, few, many or the class of an expanded clone; other rows omit it.

v_call: TRBV24-1; d_call: TRBD2; clone_size: once; cdr3_length: 15; j_call: TRBJ2-5; cdr3_nt: TGTGCCGTTGCCGGGACTAGCTCACGCGATGAGACCCAGTACTTC; cdr3_aa: CAVAGTSSRDETQYF
v_call: TRBV7-6; d_call: TRBD2; clone_size: once; cdr3_length: 16; j_call: TRBJ2-7; cdr3_nt: TGTGCCAGCAGCCCCTCTGGAGGACTAGCGGCCGACGAGCAGTACTTC; cdr3_aa: CASSPSGGLAADEQYF
v_call: TRBV6-6; d_call: -; clone_size: -; cdr3_length: 16; j_call: TRBJ1-5; cdr3_nt: TGTGCCAGCCGGAGTAGGGGCAGGGCGAGCAATCAGCCCCAGCATTTT; cdr3_aa: CASRSRGRASNQPQHF
v_call: TRBV5-1; d_call: -; clone_size: many; cdr3_length: 17; j_call: TRBJ1-3; cdr3_nt: TGCGCCAGCAGCTCCGCCGTGGCGGGACGCTCTGGAAACACCATATATTTT; cdr3_aa: CASSSAVAGRSGNTIYF
v_call: TRBV10-3; d_call: -; clone_size: -; cdr3_length: 14; j_call: TRBJ1-1; cdr3_nt: TGTGCCATCAGGAACAGGGCCTCTAACACTGAAGCTTTCTTT; cdr3_aa: CAIRNRASNTEAFF
v_call: TRBV3-1/TRBV3-2; d_call: TRBD2; clone_size: -; cdr3_length: 17; j_call: TRBJ2-3; cdr3_nt: TGTGCCAGCAGCCGCCGACTAGCGGGAGTAGGGACAGATACGCAGTATTTT; cdr3_aa: CASSRRLAGVGTDTQYF
v_call: TRBV7-3; d_call: TRBD1; clone_size: -; cdr3_length: 14; j_call: TRBJ2-1; cdr3_nt: TGTGCCAGCAGCCCCGGGACAGGGAGTAGTGAGCAGTTCTTC; cdr3_aa: CASSPGTGSSEQFF
v_call: TRBV7-9; d_call: TRBD1; clone_size: -; cdr3_length: 14; j_call: TRBJ1-5; cdr3_nt: TGTGCCAGCAGCTTGGGACAGCCGGATCAGCCCCAGCATTTT; cdr3_aa: CASSLGQPDQPQHF
v_call: TRBV2; d_call: -; clone_size: -; cdr3_length: 14; j_call: TRBJ2-5; cdr3_nt: TGTGCCAGCAGTGAAGAACAGGGTGGTGAGACCCAGTACTTC; cdr3_aa: CASSEEQGGETQYF
v_call: TRBV18; d_call: TRBD1; clone_size: few; cdr3_length: 13; j_call: TRBJ1-1; cdr3_nt: TGTGCCAGCTCCGACAGGGGGCTATATGAAGCTTTCTTT; cdr3_aa: CASSDRGLYEAFF
v_call: TRBV5-6; d_call: -; clone_size: -; cdr3_length: 14; j_call: TRBJ1-2; cdr3_nt: TGTGCCAGCAGCTTGGTGGGGACACAATACGGCTACACCTTC; cdr3_aa: CASSLVGTQYGYTF
v_call: TRBV18; d_call: TRBD2; clone_size: -; cdr3_length: 16; j_call: TRBJ2-7; cdr3_nt: TGTGCCAGCTCACCAGTGAGACTCCGGGGGGGATACGAGCAGTACTTC; cdr3_aa: CASSPVRLRGGYEQYF
v_call: TRBV7-2; d_call: TRBD1; clone_size: -; cdr3_length: 14; j_call: TRBJ1-5; cdr3_nt: TGTGCCAGCAGCCAAGGGACAGTAAATCAGCCCCAGCATTTT; cdr3_aa: CASSQGTVNQPQHF
v_call: TRBV9; d_call: TRBD1; clone_size: -; cdr3_length: 15; j_call: TRBJ2-2; cdr3_nt: TGTGCCAGTTCCCCAAGGGGACAGCGCACCGGGGAGCTGTTTTTT; cdr3_aa: CASSPRGQRTGELFF
v_call: TRBV5-4; d_call: -; clone_size: -; cdr3_length: 14; j_call: TRBJ1-3; cdr3_nt: TGTGCCAGCAGCTTGGCAGGGGTTGGAAACACCATATATTTT; cdr3_aa: CASSLAGVGNTIYF
v_call: TRBV13; d_call: TRBD1; clone_size: -; cdr3_length: 14; j_call: TRBJ2-1; cdr3_nt: TGTGCCAGCAGCTCCGGGACAGGATACAATGAGCAGTTCTTC; cdr3_aa: CASSSGTGYNEQFF
v_call: TRBV20-1; d_call: -; clone_size: -; cdr3_length: 12; j_call: TRBJ1-1; cdr3_nt: TGCAGTGCTAGTCTAGGAGACACTGAAGCTTTCTTT; cdr3_aa: CSASLGDTEAFF
v_call: TRBV15; d_call: -; clone_size: few; cdr3_length: 17; j_call: TRBJ2-7; cdr3_nt: TGTGCCACCAGCAGAGGAAGAGGTGGAGGCTTCCCCTACGAGCAGTACTTC; cdr3_aa: CATSRGRGGGFPYEQYF
v_call: TRBV7-9; d_call: -; clone_size: -; cdr3_length: 13; j_call: TRBJ2-2; cdr3_nt: TGTGCCAGCAACAGGAGTAGGTCCGGGGAGCTGTTTTTT; cdr3_aa: CASNRSRSGELFF
v_call: TRBV29-1; d_call: -; clone_size: -; cdr3_length: 15; j_call: TRBJ2-1; cdr3_nt: TGCAGCGCAAAAGCACTAGTGACAACTCCAAATGAGCAGTTCTTC; cdr3_aa: CSAKALVTTPNEQFF
v_call: TRBV11-3; d_call: -; clone_size: -; cdr3_length: 12; j_call: TRBJ2-1; cdr3_nt: TGTGCCAGCAGCTCTGTGTTCTATGAGCAGTTCTTC; cdr3_aa: CASSSVFYEQFF
v_call: TRBV6-5; d_call: -; clone_size: -; cdr3_length: 14; j_call: TRBJ1-1; cdr3_nt: TGTGCCAGCAGTTCTAGAACGGTTAACACTGAAGCTTTCTTT; cdr3_aa: CASSSRTVNTEAFF
v_call: TRBV9; d_call: TRBD1; clone_size: -; cdr3_length: 15; j_call: TRBJ2-5; cdr3_nt: TGTGCCAGCAGCGAGGGACAGGGGGCCAGGGAGACCCAGTACTTC; cdr3_aa: CASSEGQGARETQYF
v_call: TRBV24-1; d_call: -; clone_size: -; cdr3_length: 15; j_call: TRBJ2-1; cdr3_nt: TGTGCCACCAGTGATCGAGGACTTCGTTACAATGAGCAGTTCTTC; cdr3_aa: CATSDRGLRYNEQFF
v_call: TRBV4-1; d_call: -; clone_size: -; cdr3_length: 16; j_call: TRBJ1-3; cdr3_nt: TGCGCCAGCAGCCAAGATGCTCAGGGGTACGGAAACACCATATATTTT; cdr3_aa: CASSQDAQGYGNTIYF
v_call: TRBV27; d_call: -; clone_size: -; cdr3_length: 14; j_call: TRBJ2-1; cdr3_nt: TGTGCCAGCTCCCTCCGAGGTGGTTACAATGAGCAGTTCTTC; cdr3_aa: CASSLRGGYNEQFF
v_call: TRBV19; d_call: -; clone_size: -; cdr3_length: 14; j_call: TRBJ2-3; cdr3_nt: TGTGCCAGTAGTGTCCTAGGTGGCACAGATACGCAGTATTTT; cdr3_aa: CASSVLGGTDTQYF
v_call: TRBV6-5; d_call: TRBD1; clone_size: -; cdr3_length: 14; j_call: TRBJ1-2; cdr3_nt: TGTGCCAGCAGTATCGGACAGGGTGTCTATGGCTACACCTTC; cdr3_aa: CASSIGQGVYGYTF
v_call: TRBV28; d_call: -; clone_size: many; cdr3_length: 13; j_call: TRBJ2-7; cdr3_nt: TGTGCCAGCACTAAATCAGGGCAGGACGAGCAGTACTTC; cdr3_aa: CASTKSGQDEQYF
v_call: TRBV2; d_call: -; clone_size: -; cdr3_length: 15; j_call: TRBJ2-1; cdr3_nt: TGTGCCAGCAGTGAAAGGCAGACTCTCTACAATGAGCAGTTCTTC; cdr3_aa: CASSERQTLYNEQFF
v_call: TRBV7-9; d_call: TRBD1; clone_size: -; cdr3_length: 16; j_call: TRBJ2-7; cdr3_nt: TGTGCCAGCAGCCACCCCAGGGGACAGGGTGATTTCGAGCAGTACTTC; cdr3_aa: CASSHPRGQGDFEQYF
v_call: TRBV9; d_call: -; clone_size: -; cdr3_length: 15; j_call: TRBJ1-6; cdr3_nt: TGTGCCAGCAGCTCGGAGGAGTCCTATAATTCACCCCTCCACTTT; cdr3_aa: CASSSEESYNSPLHF
v_call: TRBV6-5; d_call: -; clone_size: -; cdr3_length: 14; j_call: TRBJ2-7; cdr3_nt: TGTGCCAGCAGTACTAGGGGGGGGGCCTACGAGCAGTACTTC; cdr3_aa: CASSTRGGAYEQYF
v_call: TRBV28; d_call: -; clone_size: -; cdr3_length: 17; j_call: TRBJ2-2; cdr3_nt: TGTGCCAGCAGTTTAGATCCCCGGGGTCCGAACACCGGGGAGCTGTTTTTT; cdr3_aa: CASSLDPRGPNTGELFF
v_call: TRBV19; d_call: -; clone_size: once; cdr3_length: 14; j_call: TRBJ2-1; cdr3_nt: TGTGCCAGTAGTATCATAGCGGCCTACAATGAGCAGTTCTTC; cdr3_aa: CASSIIAAYNEQFF
v_call: TRBV19; d_call: TRBD2; clone_size: few; cdr3_length: 17; j_call: TRBJ2-5; cdr3_nt: TGTGCCAGTAGCCCTTGGGGTAGCGGGGGAGGGGGAGAGACCCAGTACTTC; cdr3_aa: CASSPWGSGGGGETQYF
v_call: TRBV29-1; d_call: -; clone_size: -; cdr3_length: 12; j_call: TRBJ1-2; cdr3_nt: TGCAGCGTTGATGGTCAGGCCTATGGCTACACCTTC; cdr3_aa: CSVDGQAYGYTF
v_call: TRBV7-9; d_call: -; clone_size: -; cdr3_length: 16; j_call: TRBJ1-3; cdr3_nt: TGTGCCAGCAGGTCCGATGAGCGGCGGTCTGGAAACACCATATATTTT; cdr3_aa: CASRSDERRSGNTIYF
v_call: TRBV19; d_call: TRBD1; clone_size: -; cdr3_length: 16; j_call: TRBJ1-3; cdr3_nt: TGTGCCAGTAGTATGTGGACAGGCGTCTTTGGAAACACCATATATTTT; cdr3_aa: CASSMWTGVFGNTIYF
v_call: TRBV7-2; d_call: TRBD1; clone_size: once; cdr3_length: 17; j_call: TRBJ2-1; cdr3_nt: TGTGCCAGCAGCTATAAACAGGGGTGGGGTAATTACAATGAGCAGTTCTTC; cdr3_aa: CASSYKQGWGNYNEQFF
v_call: TRBV19; d_call: -; clone_size: -; cdr3_length: 15; j_call: TRBJ1-5; cdr3_nt: TGTGCCAGTAGTATAGGAGCGGGAGGTAACCAGCCCCAGCATTTT; cdr3_aa: CASSIGAGGNQPQHF
v_call: TRBV19; d_call: -; clone_size: -; cdr3_length: 15; j_call: TRBJ2-6; cdr3_nt: TGTGCCAGTAGTCTCAGGGTTGCTGGGGCCAACGTCCTGACTTTC; cdr3_aa: CASSLRVAGANVLTF
v_call: TRBV10-1; d_call: -; clone_size: -; cdr3_length: 11; j_call: TRBJ2-7; cdr3_nt: TGCGCCAGCAGTGGCAGCTACGAGCAGTACTTC; cdr3_aa: CASSGSYEQYF
v_call: TRBV15; d_call: TRBD1; clone_size: -; cdr3_length: 16; j_call: TRBJ1-2; cdr3_nt: TGTGCCACCAGCAGAGACTGGACAGGGGGCGACTATGGCTACACCTTC; cdr3_aa: CATSRDWTGGDYGYTF
v_call: TRBV25-1; d_call: -; clone_size: -; cdr3_length: 13; j_call: TRBJ2-5; cdr3_nt: TGTGCCAGCAGGGGGCCGAGGCAAGAGACCCAGTACTTC; cdr3_aa: CASRGPRQETQYF
v_call: TRBV7-9; d_call: -; clone_size: -; cdr3_length: 15; j_call: TRBJ1-4; cdr3_nt: TGTGCCAGCAGCTGGGGGGGAACTCCCAATGAAAAACTGTTTTTT; cdr3_aa: CASSWGGTPNEKLFF
v_call: TRBV30; d_call: TRBD2; clone_size: -; cdr3_length: 13; j_call: TRBJ2-7; cdr3_nt: TGTGCCTGGACTGCCGGGACTAGCTACGAGCAGTACTTC; cdr3_aa: CAWTAGTSYEQYF